The T cell receptor (beta chain) under discussion was sequenced for a study of tumor and adjacent non-tumor tissue in lung cancer. Study-wide context: Each sample yielded some 4 million productive TCRbeta reads on average.

Concerning this clonotype itself: One end of the junction is discordant with germline, which a read error may explain.

The germline V gene has CDR1 SGHAT and CDR2 FQNNGV. The CDR3 is 18 residues long. TCRbeta libraries were built with three rounds of nested PCR, modified from ARM-PCR. TCRdb passed the multiplex PCR reads through MiXCR, listing each CDR3 protein once. The table has 55,000 to 75,000 distinct CDR3 sequences, roughly 56% seen once. No cell sorting was done before RNA was extracted from the tissue. The V and J genes are TRBV11-2 and TRBJ2-5, with 16 bases matching TRBD2. This clonotype was sampled from a man aged 45 to 65 with non-small cell lung cancer. Source material: lung tumor tissue. CDR3 nucleotides: TGTGCTAGCAGCACTCTTGGGGGACTAGCGGGGGGGTTGGCGACCCAGTACTTC. Protein: CASSTLGGLAGGLATQYF.